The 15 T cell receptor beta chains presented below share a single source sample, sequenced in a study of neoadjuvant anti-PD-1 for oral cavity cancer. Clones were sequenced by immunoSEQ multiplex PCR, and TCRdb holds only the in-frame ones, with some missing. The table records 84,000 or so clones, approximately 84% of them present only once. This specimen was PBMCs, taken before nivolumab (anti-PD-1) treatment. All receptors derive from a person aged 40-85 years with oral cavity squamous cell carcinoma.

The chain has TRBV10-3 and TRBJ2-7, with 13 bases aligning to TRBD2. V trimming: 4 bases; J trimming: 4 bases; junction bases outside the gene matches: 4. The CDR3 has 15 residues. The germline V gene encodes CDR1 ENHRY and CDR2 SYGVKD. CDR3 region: CAISGTSGSGYEQYF. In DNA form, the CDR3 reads TGTGCCATCAGTGGGACTAGCGGGAGTGGTTACGAGCAGTACTTC.

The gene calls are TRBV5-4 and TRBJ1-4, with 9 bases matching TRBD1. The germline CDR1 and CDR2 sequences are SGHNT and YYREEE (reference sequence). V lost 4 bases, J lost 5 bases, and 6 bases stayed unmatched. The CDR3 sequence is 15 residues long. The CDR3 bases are TGTGCCAGCAGCCAAGGACAGGGGAGGAATGAAAAACTGTTTTTT. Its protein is CASSQGQGRNEKLFF. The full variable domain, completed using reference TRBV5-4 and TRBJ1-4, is ETGVTQSPTHLIKTRGQQVTLRCSSQSGHNTVSWYQQALGQGPQFIFQYYREEENGRGNFPPRFSGLQFPNYSSELNVNALELDDSALYLCASSQGQGRNEKLFFGSGTQLSVL.

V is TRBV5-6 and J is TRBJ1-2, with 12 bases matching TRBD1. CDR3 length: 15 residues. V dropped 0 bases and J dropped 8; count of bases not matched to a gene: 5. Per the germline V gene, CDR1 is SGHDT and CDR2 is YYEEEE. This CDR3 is CASSLAGQGARGYTF. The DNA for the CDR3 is TGTGCCAGCAGCTTGGCGGGACAGGGGGCGCGGGGCTACACCTTC.

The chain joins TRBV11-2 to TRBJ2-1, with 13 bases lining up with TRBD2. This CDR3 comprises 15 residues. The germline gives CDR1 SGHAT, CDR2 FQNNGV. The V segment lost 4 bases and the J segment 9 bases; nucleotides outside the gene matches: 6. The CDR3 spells CASSSRTSGSSEQFF. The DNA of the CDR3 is TGTGCCAGCAGCTCCCGGACTAGCGGGAGCTCTGAGCAGTTCTTC.

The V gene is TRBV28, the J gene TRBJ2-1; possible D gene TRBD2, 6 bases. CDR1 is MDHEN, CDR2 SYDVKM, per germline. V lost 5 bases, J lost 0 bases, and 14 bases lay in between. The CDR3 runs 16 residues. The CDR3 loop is CASSLGLHSSYNEQFF. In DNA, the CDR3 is TGTGCCAGCAGTCTCGGACTACACAGCTCCTACAATGAGCAGTTCTTC. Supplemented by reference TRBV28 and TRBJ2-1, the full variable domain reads DVKVTQSSRYLVKRTGEKVFLECVQDMDHENMFWYRQDPGLGLRLIYFSYDVKMKEKGDIPEGYSVSREKKERFSLILESASTNQTSMYLCASSLGLHSSYNEQFFGPGTRLTVL.

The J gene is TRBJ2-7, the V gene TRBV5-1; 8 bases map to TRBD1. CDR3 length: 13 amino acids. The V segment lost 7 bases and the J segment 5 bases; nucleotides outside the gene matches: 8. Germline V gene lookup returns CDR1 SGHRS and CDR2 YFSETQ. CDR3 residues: CASRLGQGNEQYF. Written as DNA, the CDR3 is TGCGCCAGCCGATTAGGACAGGGAAACGAGCAGTACTTC.

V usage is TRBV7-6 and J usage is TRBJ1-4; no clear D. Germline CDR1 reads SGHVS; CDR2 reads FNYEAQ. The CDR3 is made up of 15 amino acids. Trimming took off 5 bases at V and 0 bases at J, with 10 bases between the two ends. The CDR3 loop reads CASSQTPTTNEKLFF. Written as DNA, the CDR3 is TGTGCCAGCAGCCAGACCCCAACAACTAATGAAAAACTGTTTTTT. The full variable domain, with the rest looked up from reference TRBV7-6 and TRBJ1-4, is GAGVSQSPRYKVTKRGQDVALRCDPISGHVSLYWYRQALGQGPEFLTYFNYEAQQDKSGLPNDRFSAERPEGSISTLTIQRTEQRDSAMYRCASSQTPTTNEKLFFGSGTQLSVL.

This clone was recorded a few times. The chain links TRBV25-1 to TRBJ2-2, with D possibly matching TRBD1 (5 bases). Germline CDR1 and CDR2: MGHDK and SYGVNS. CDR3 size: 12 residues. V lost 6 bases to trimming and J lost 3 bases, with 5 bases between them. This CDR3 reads CASSRDTGELFF. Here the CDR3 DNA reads TGTGCCAGCAGCAGGGACACCGGGGAGCTGTTTTTT. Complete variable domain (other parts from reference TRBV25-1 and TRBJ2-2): EADIYQTPRYLVIGTGKKITLECSQTMGHDKMYWYQQDPGMELHLIHYSYGVNSTEKGDLSSESTVSRIRTEHFPLTLESARPSHTSQYLCASSRDTGELFFGEGSRLTVL.

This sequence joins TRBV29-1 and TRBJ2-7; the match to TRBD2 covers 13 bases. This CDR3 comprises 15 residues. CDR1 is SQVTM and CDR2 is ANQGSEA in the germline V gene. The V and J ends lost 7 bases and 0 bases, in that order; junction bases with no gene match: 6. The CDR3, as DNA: TGCAGCGCAAGAGGGACTAGCGGGAACTCCTACGAGCAGTACTTC. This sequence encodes CSARGTSGNSYEQYF.

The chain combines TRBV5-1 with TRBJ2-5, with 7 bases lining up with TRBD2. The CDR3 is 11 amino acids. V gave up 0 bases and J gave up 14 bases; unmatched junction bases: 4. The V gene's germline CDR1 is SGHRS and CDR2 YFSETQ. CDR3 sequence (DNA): TGCGCCAGCAGCTTGGGCGGGAGACCTTACTTC. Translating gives CASSLGGRPYF.

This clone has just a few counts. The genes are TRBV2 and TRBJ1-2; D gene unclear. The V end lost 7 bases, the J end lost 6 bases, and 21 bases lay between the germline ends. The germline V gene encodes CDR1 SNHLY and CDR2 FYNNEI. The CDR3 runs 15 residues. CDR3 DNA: TGTGCCAGCAATTCTTTTATCGGCGGAAAGAATGGCTACACCTTC. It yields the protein CASNSFIGGKNGYTF.

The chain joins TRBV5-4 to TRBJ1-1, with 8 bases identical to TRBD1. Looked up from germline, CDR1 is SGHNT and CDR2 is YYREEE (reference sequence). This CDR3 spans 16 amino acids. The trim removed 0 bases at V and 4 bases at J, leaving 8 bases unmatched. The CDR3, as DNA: TGTGCCAGCAGCTTGGGACAGGGGCTCGGGACCACTGAAGCTTTCTTT. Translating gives CASSLGQGLGTTEAFF.

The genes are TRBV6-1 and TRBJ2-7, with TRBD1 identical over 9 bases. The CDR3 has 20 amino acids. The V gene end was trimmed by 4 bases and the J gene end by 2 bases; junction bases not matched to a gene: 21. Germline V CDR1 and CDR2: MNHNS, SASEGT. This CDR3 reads CASSVAGTGSQSRLTYEQYF. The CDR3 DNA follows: TGTGCCAGCAGTGTCGCCGGGACAGGGAGCCAAAGTAGGCTGACCTACGAGCAGTACTTC.

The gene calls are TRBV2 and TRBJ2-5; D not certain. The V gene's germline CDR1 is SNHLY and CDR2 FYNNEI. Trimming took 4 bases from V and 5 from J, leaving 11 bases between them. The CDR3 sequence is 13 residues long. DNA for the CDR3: TGTGCCAGCAGTGGGTTCCGGCGGGAGACCCAGTACTTC. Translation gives CASSGFRRETQYF. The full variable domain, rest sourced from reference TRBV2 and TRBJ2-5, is EPEVTQTPSHQVTQMGQEVILRCVPISNHLYFYWYRQILGQKVEFLVSFYNNEISEKSEIFDDQFSVERPDGSNFTLKIRSTKLEDSAMYFCASSGFRRETQYFGPGTRLLVL.

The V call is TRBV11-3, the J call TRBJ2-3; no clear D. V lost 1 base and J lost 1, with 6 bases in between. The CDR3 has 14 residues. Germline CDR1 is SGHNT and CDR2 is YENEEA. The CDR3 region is CASSLAQGTDTQYF. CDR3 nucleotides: TGTGCCAGCAGCTTAGCCCAGGGCACAGATACGCAGTATTTT.